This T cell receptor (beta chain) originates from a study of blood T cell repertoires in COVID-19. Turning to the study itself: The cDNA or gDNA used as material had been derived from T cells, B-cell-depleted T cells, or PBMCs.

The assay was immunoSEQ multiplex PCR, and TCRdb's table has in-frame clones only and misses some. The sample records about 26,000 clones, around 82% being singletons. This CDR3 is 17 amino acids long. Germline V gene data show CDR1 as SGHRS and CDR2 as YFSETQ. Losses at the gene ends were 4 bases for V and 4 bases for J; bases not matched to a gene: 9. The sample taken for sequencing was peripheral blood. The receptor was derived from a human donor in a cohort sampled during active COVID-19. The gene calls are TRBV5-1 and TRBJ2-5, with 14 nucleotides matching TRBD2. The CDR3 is CASSQRTSGRPGETQYF. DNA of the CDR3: TGCGCCAGCAGCCAGAGGACTAGCGGGAGGCCGGGAGAGACCCAGTACTTC.